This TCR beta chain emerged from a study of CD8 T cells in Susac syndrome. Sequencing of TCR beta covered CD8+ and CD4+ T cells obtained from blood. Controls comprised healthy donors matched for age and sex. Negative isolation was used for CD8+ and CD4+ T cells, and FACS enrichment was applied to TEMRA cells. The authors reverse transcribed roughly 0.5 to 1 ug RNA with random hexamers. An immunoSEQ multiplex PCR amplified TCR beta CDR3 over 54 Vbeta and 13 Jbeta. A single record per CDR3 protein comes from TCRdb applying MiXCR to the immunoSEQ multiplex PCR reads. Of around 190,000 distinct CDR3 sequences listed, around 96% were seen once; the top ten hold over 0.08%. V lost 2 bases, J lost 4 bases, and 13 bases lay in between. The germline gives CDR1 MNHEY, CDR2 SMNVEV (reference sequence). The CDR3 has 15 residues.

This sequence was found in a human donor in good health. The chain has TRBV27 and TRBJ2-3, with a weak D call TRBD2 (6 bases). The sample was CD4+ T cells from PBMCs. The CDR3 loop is CASSLGGLLPDTQYF. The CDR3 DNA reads TGTGCCAGCAGTTTAGGGGGACTCCTTCCAGATACGCAGTATTTT.